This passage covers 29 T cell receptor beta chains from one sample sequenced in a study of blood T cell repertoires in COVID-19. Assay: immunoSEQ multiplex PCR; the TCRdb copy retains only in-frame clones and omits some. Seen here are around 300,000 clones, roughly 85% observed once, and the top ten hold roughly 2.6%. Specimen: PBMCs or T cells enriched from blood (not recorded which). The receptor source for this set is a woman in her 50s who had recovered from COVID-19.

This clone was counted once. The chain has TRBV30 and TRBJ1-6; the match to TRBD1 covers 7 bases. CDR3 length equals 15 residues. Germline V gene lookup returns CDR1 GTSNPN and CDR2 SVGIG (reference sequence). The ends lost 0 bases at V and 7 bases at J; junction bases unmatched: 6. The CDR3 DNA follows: TGTGCCTGGAGTGTAAAGTTGACAGGGAATTCACCCCTCCACTTT. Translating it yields CAWSVKLTGNSPLHF.

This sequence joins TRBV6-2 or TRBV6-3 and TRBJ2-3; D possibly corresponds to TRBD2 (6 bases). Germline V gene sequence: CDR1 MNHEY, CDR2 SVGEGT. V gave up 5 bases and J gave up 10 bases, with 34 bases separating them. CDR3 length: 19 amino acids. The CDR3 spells CASSQTEGRDHLGKGSQYF. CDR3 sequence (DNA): TGTGCCAGCAGTCAGACGGAGGGCAGGGACCATCTCGGAAAGGGGTCGCAGTATTTT.

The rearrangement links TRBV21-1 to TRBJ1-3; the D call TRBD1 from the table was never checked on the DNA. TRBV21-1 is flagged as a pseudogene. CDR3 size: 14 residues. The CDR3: CASRDRGPGNTIYF. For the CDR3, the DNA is TGTGCCAGCAGGGACAGGGGGCCTGGAAACACCATATATTTT.

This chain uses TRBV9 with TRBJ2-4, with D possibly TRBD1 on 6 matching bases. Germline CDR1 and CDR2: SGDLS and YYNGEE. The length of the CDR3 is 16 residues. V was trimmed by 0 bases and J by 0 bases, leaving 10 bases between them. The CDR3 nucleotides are TGTGCCAGCAGCGTAGCTTCCAGGGGAGCCAAAAACATTCAGTACTTC. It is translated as CASSVASRGAKNIQYF.

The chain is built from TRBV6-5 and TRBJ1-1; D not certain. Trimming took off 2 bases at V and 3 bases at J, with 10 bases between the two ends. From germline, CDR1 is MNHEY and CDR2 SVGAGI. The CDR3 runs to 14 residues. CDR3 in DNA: TGTGCCAGCAGTTACGGGCTTGGGTACACTGAAGCTTTCTTT. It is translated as CASSYGLGYTEAFF.

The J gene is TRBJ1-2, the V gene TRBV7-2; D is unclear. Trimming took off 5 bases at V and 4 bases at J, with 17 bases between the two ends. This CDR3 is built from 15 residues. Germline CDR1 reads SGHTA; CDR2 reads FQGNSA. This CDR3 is CASSLGGRNSYGYTF. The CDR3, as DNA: TGTGCCAGCAGCCTAGGCGGAAGGAACTCCTATGGCTACACCTTC. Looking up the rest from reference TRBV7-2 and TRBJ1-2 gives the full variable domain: GAGVSQSPSNKVTEKGKDVELRCDPISGHTALYWYRQSLGQGLEFLIYFQGNSAPDKSGLPSDRFSAERTGGSVSTLTIQRTQQEDSAVYLCASSLGGRNSYGYTFGSGTRLTVV.

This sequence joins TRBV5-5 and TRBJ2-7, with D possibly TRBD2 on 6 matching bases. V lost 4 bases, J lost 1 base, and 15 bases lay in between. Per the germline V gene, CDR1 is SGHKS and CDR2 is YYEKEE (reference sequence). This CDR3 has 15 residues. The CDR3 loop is CASSPSGSRSYEQYF. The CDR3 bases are TGTGCCAGCAGCCCGAGCGGGTCACGGTCCTACGAGCAGTACTTC.

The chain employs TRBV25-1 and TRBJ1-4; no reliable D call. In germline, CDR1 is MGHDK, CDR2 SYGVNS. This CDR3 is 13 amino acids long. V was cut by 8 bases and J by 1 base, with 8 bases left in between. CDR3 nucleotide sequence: TGTGCCAGCGCGGGAGGAACTAATGAAAAACTGTTTTTT. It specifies CASAGGTNEKLFF.

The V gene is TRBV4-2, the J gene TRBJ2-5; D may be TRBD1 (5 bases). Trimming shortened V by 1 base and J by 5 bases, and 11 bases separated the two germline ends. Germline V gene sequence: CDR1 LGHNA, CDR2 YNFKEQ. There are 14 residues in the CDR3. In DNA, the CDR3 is TGTGCCAGCAGCCAAGCCAGGGCCAGGGAGACCCAGTACTTC. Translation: CASSQARARETQYF.

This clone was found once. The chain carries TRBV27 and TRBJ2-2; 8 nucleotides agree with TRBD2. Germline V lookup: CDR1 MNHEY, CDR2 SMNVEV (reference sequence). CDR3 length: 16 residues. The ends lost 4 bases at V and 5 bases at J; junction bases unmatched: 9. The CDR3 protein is CASSSPGLAGTGELFF. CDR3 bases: TGTGCCAGCAGTTCACCCGGACTAGCTGGAACCGGGGAGCTGTTTTTT.

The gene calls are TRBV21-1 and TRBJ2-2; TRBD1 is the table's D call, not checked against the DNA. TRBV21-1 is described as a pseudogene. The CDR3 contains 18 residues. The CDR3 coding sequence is TGTGCCAGCAGCAAAGCGCTTTCGTCAGGGCTCAAGAAGGGGGAGCTGTTTTTT. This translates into CASSKALSSGLKKGELFF.

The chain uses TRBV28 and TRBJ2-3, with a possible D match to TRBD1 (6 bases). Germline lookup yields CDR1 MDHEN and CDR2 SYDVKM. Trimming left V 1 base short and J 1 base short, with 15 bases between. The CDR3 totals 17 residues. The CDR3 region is CASSLFVQGSRTDTQYF. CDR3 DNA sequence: TGTGCCAGCAGTTTATTCGTACAGGGTTCCCGCACAGATACGCAGTATTTT. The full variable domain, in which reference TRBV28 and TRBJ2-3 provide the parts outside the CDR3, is DVKVTQSSRYLVKRTGEKVFLECVQDMDHENMFWYRQDPGLGLRLIYFSYDVKMKEKGDIPEGYSVSREKKERFSLILESASTNQTSMYLCASSLFVQGSRTDTQYFGPGTRLTVL.

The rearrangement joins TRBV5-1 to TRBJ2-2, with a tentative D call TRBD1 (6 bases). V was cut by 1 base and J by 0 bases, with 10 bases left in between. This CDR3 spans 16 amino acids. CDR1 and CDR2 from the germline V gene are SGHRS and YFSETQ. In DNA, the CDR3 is TGCGCCAGCAGCTTGTTCCCAGGGGCGAACACCGGGGAGCTGTTTTTT. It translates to CASSLFPGANTGELFF.

CDR3 region: CASSIDGEADTQYF. The CDR3 DNA reads as TGTGCCAGTAGTATAGATGGGGAGGCCGATACGCAGTATTTT. The V and J genes are TRBV19 and TRBJ2-3; a weak D match, TRBD2 (6 bases). The V gene's germline CDR1 is LNHDA and CDR2 SQIVND (reference sequence). Trimming took off 0 bases at V and 6 bases at J, with 10 bases between the two ends. The CDR3 runs 14 residues.

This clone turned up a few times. The CDR3: CASSLVGQGPRGGGYTF. CDR3 in DNA: TGCGCCAGCAGCTTGGTGGGGCAGGGCCCCAGGGGCGGAGGCTACACCTTC. V usage is TRBV5-1 and J usage is TRBJ1-2; a possible D gene is TRBD1 (6 bases). Germline assignment: CDR1 SGHRS and CDR2 YFSETQ. This CDR3 is built from 17 residues. Trimming cost V 0 bases and J 8 bases, with 23 bases left between them. The whole variable domain, remainder taken from reference TRBV5-1 and TRBJ1-2, is KAGVTQTPRYLIKTRGQQVTLSCSPISGHRSVSWYQQTPGQGLQFLFEYFSETQRNKGNFPGRFSGRQFSNSRSEMNVSTLELGDSALYLCASSLVGQGPRGGGYTFGSGTRLTVV.

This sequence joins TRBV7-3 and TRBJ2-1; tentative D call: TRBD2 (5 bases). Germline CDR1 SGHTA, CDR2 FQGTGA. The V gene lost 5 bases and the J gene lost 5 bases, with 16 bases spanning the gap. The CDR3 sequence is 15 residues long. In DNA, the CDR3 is TGTGCCAGCAGCCCCATGAGGGCTCGGAACAATGAGCAGTTCTTC. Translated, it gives CASSPMRARNNEQFF.

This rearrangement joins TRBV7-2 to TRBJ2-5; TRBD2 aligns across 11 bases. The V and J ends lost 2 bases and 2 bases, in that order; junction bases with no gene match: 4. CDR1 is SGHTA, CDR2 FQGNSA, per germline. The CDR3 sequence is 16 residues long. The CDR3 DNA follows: TGTGCCAGCAGCTTATGGCTAGCGGGGGGACAAGAGACCCAGTACTTC. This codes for CASSLWLAGGQETQYF.

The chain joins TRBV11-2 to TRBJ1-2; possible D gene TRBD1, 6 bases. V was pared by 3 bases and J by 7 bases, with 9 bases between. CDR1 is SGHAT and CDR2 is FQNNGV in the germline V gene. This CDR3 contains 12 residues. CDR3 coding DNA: TGTGCCAGCAGCTTGCAGGGGTTTGGCTACACCTTC. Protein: CASSLQGFGYTF.

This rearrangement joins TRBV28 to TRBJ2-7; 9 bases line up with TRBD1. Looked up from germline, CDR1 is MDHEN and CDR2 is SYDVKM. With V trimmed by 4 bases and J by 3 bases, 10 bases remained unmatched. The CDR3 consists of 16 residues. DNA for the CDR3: TGTGCCAGCAGTTCAATCTCCGGGACAGGGATCTACGAGCAGTACTTC. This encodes CASSSISGTGIYEQYF.

The CDR3 loop is CASSLLTGALAKNIQYF. DNA of the CDR3: TGTGCCAGCAGCTTGTTAACAGGGGCTCTAGCCAAAAACATTCAGTACTTC. The chain recombines TRBV5-7 with TRBJ2-4; TRBD1 matches 7 bases. TRBV5-7 is recorded as an ORF, its role being uncertain. The junction had 7 bases not matched to a gene; V was cut back by 1 base and J by 0 bases. This CDR3 comprises 17 residues.

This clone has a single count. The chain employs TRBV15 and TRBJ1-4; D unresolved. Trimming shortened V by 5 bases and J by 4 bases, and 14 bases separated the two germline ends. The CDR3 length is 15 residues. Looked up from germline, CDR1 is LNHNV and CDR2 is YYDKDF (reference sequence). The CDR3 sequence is CATSLRLSNNEKLFF. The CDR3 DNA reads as TGTGCCACCAGCCTTCGACTGAGCAATAATGAAAAACTGTTTTTT.

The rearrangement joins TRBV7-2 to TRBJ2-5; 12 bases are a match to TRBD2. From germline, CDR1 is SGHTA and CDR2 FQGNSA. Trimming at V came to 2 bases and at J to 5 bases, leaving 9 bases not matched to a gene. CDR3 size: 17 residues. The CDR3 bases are TGTGCCAGCAGCTTATACTCGGCTAGCGGGAGGGTTGAGACCCAGTACTTC. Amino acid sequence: CASSLYSASGRVETQYF.

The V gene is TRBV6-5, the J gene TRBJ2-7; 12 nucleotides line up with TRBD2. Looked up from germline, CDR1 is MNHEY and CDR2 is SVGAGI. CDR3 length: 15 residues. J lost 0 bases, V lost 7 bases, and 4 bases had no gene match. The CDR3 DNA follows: TGTGCCAGCAACCCGACTAGCGGGAGCTCCTACGAGCAGTACTTC. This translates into CASNPTSGSSYEQYF.

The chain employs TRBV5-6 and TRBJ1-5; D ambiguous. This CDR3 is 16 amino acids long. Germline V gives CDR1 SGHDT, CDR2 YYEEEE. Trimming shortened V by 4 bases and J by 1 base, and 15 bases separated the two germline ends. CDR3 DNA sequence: TGTGCCAGCAGCCGCGGCGGGAGGCTCAGCAATCAGCCCCAGCATTTT. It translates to CASSRGGRLSNQPQHF.

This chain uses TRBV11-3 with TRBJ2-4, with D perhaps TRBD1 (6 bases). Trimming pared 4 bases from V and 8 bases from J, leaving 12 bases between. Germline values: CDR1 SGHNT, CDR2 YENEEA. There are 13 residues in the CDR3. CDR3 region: CASSSSYRDIQYF. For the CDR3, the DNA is TGTGCCAGCAGCTCTTCATACAGGGACATTCAGTACTTC.

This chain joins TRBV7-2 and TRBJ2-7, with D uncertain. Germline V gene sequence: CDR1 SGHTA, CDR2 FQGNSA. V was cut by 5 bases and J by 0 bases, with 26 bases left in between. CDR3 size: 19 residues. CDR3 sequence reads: CASSRLQLSGVASSYEQYF. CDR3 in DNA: TGTGCCAGCAGCCGCCTACAGCTTTCTGGCGTCGCGAGCTCCTACGAGCAGTACTTC.

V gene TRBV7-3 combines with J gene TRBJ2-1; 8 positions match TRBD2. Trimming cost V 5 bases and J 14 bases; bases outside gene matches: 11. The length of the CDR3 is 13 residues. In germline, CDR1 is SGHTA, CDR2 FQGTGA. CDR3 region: CASSILPGLVKFF. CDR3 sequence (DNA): TGTGCCAGCAGCATCTTACCGGGACTAGTGAAGTTCTTC. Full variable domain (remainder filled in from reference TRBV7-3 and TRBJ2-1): GAGVSQTPSNKVTEKGKYVELRCDPISGHTALYWYRQSLGQGPEFLIYFQGTGAADDSGLPNDRFFAVRPEGSVSTLKIQRTERGDSAVYLCASSILPGLVKFFGPGTRLTVL.

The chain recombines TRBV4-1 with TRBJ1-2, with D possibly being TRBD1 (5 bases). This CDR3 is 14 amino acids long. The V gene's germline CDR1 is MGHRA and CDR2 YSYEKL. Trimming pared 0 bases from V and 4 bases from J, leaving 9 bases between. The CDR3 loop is CASSQDITGYGYTF. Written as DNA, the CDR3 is TGCGCCAGCAGCCAAGATATCACAGGCTATGGCTACACCTTC.

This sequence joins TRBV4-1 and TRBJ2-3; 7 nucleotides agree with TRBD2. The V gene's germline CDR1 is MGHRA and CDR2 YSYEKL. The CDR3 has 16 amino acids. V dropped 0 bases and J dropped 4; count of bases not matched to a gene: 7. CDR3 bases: TGCGCCAGCAGCCAAGATCCGCTCCGGGGGGCAGATACGCAGTATTTT. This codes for CASSQDPLRGADTQYF.